This record looks at one T cell receptor (beta chain) sequence and its context. This clone's antigen is unknown. Base qualities are not provided; no much larger clone lies one nucleotide away. The CDR3 covers 11 residues, taking in both the cysteine and the phenylalanine. Only CDR3 DNA remains: 33 bases, in frame from the first base. V sheds 6 bases and J sheds 1 base, leaving 6 bases between their ends. In the germline V gene, CDR1 corresponds to SQVTM and CDR2 to ANQGSEA. This sample is drawn from a study of blood T cell repertoires in COVID-19 (dated by TCRdb to about 2020). With regard to the full study: Collaborator samples came from the United States, Italy and Spain and covered acute and convalescent phases of COVID-19. Samples came from the ongoing ImmuneRACE study (first 160 participants) plus 1,254 subjects from 6 global collaborators. Where available, HLA class I and class II types were taken from metadata supplied by the sample provider and were not determined by assay-based typing. The dataset comprised deeply sampled blood TCRbeta repertoires from subjects exposed to, actively infected with, or recovered from COVID-19. Sample metadata almost always included a de-identified subject ID, COVID-19 status, age in years and sex. The repertoires were made available in a free public database intended to serve as a resource for research on the immune response to SARS-CoV-2. The material from the prospective study consisted of cDNA or gDNA derived from T cells, B-cell-depleted T cells, or PBMCs. The study at large found these results: The quantity of clinical and demographic metadata differed by source and by participant and was supplied without curation.

In Seattle, one collaborating source enrolled patients while the infection was active and tracked those patients longitudinally over the course of disease. Whole blood was collected in K2EDTA tubes by collaborating institutions according to the institutions' own protocols. For TCRbeta analysis, collaborators shipped samples as frozen whole blood, isolated PBMCs, or DNA extracted from either of those sample types. TCRbeta CDR3 regions were amplified from genomic DNA by means of the immunoSEQ Assay, a bias-controlled multiplex PCR. The authors' analysis ran thus. The number of nucleated cells in each sample was estimated from the amplification of reference gene primers within the assay. To quantify the absolute abundance of each unique TCRbeta CDR3 rearrangement, sequence reads were collapsed and filtered. For each sample, productive Simpson clonality was calculated as the square root of Simpson's diversity index across productive rearrangements. The source is immuneACCESS, and TCRdb retained only in-frame sequences with V and J called. Part of the clones is not carried over; for the studies checked, unresolved V genes explain less than half of this, and the remainder is unexplained. V, J and clone size are taken as reported in that table, and D and trimming were inferred from the DNA itself. This sample comprises about 170,000 clones, around 82% of them detected only once. Of the sample, roughly 7% is held by the ten largest clones.

The chain joins TRBV29-1 to TRBJ1-1, with the D gene uncertain. The TCR was taken from a woman in her 40s with COVID-19, enrolled during active disease. Sequenced input: peripheral blood. The nucleotides are TGCAGCGTGGTCAGGAACACTGAAGCTTTCTTT. Translated, it gives CSVVRNTEAFF.